This section outlines one T cell receptor beta chain sequence together with its context. These data originate in a study of blood T cell repertoires in COVID-19. The participants were between about 18 and 90 years old and came from 24 US areas. Each participant's cohort was designated according to participant-reported clinical history. V gave up 2 bases and J gave up 5 bases; unmatched junction bases: 23. This CDR3 has 21 residues. The V gene's germline CDR1 is MNHEY and CDR2 SVGEGT. Original handling: For nucleated cells, counts were estimated from reference gene primer amplification. The table came from immunoSEQ multiplex PCR; TCRdb's copy has only in-frame clones and leaves some out. That table gives V, J and clone size, and the DNA gave D and trimming. The repertoire holds 310,000 or so clones, with approximately 88% as singletons.

This receptor was obtained from a woman aged 18-30 years who had recovered from COVID-19. The rearrangement uses TRBV6-2 or TRBV6-3 and TRBJ2-5, with TRBD1 identical over 10 bases. Source material: PBMCs or T cells enriched from blood (not recorded which). The CDR3 sequence is CASSYPPLRRDRGGSSETQYF. Written as DNA, the CDR3 is TGTGCCAGCAGTTACCCGCCCCTCCGCCGGGACAGGGGAGGCTCTAGCGAGACCCAGTACTTC.